This T cell receptor beta chain was recorded in a study of cytomegalovirus exposure and HLA in healthy donors. V was pared by 3 bases and J by 9 bases, with 9 bases of the junction left unmatched. CDR3 size: 14 residues. Germline V gene sequence: CDR1 LNHDA, CDR2 SQIVND (reference sequence). The study ran its PCR with 60 Vbeta and 13 Jbeta primers. Original handling: An analysis performed later counted around 80 million unique TCR beta chains (roughly 9.9 million of them shared). Profiling relied on immunoSEQ multiplex PCR, and the TCRdb table lists in-frame clones only, not all of them. The DNA gave D and trimming, while V, J and clone size come from that table. The profile covers fewer than 150,000 clones, with 80% appearing a single time and over 0.2% taken by the ten largest. As for this clone: Its cognate antigen is unknown.

Notes on the study in general: About 87% or about 30% of the time was how often most TCR beta V segments were productive, according to an earlier analysis.

The receptor comes from a man aged 45-60 years in good health and CMV-seronegative. Sequenced input: PBMCs. The chain is built from TRBV19 and TRBJ2-7, with TRBD1 identical over 9 bases. CDR3 sequence: CASSMRGQGEAQYF. In DNA, the CDR3 is TGTGCCAGTAGTATGAGGGGACAGGGAGAGGCGCAGTACTTC.